This T cell receptor (beta chain) was captured in a study of T-cell reconstitution after alpha-beta-depleted transplantation in children. For TCRbeta, the library was prepared with unique molecular identifiers. TCRdb analysed the PCR reads with MiXCR anew, one entry per CDR3 protein. The sample gives roughly 420,000 distinct CDR3 sequences, under 20% of which show up once; less than 30% is in the top ten. This clonotype turned up a few times. The sequence derives from a boy less than two years old who had a stem cell transplant for Wiskott-Aldrich syndrome, so the T cells may come from the graft donor. The specimen comprised PBMCs, mostly from graft donor cells, sampled 360 days after TCRalphabeta/CD19-depleted stem cell transplant.

The CDR3 DNA follows: TGTGCCAGCAGCAAAATCGGGACGGAGAACACCGGGGAGCTGTTTTTT. Translated: CASSKIGTENTGELFF. The chain uses TRBV21-1 and TRBJ2-2; the table's TRBD1 call for D was not verified on the DNA. TRBV21-1 is designated a pseudogene. CDR3 length equals 16 residues.